This T cell receptor (beta chain) originates from a study of cytomegalovirus exposure and HLA in healthy donors. Overall study results and limits: The study listed approximately 160 cytomegalovirus-associated TCR beta chains. Most sequenced TCRs were rare (though some public TCRs occurred in many donors).

As to this clone: Its antigen is still unknown.

Germline CDR1 is MNHEY and CDR2 is SMNVEV (reference sequence). The J segment lost 0 bases and the V segment lost 5 bases, leaving 8 bases of the junction unmatched. This CDR3 has 16 amino acids. The PCR made use of 60 Vbeta and 13 Jbeta primers. Assay: immunoSEQ multiplex PCR; the TCRdb copy retains only in-frame clones and omits some. The sample contains some 150,000 clones, roughly 82% of which appear only once. What was sequenced was PBMCs. The chain links TRBV27 to TRBJ2-3; TRBD2 matches 7 bases. This TCR derives from a male donor in good health and CMV-seronegative. The CDR3 DNA reads TGTGCCAGCAGTCCTGCGGGACTACCTAGCACAGATACGCAGTATTTT. Its protein product is CASSPAGLPSTDTQYF.